This note documents a single TCR beta chain sequence. CDR3 size: 17 residues. With 4 bases clipped from V and 7 bases from J, the junction kept 12 bases outside the gene matches. The germline V gene has CDR1 SEHNR and CDR2 FQNEAQ (reference sequence). This sample stems from a study of T cell changes during pregnancy in multiple sclerosis. TCRdb keeps only in-frame clones here, not all; method: immunoSEQ multiplex PCR. This table has fewer than 85,000 clones, about nine tenths appearing once. This rearrangement joins TRBV7-9 to TRBJ2-1; 11 bases match TRBD1. This TCR was recovered from a female donor with multiple sclerosis, enrolled in a pregnancy study. Material: peripheral blood, obtained in the second trimester of pregnancy. In DNA form, the CDR3 reads TGTGCCAGCAGCTCCCCCGCAGCGGACAGGGGGCTTAATGAGCAGTTCTTC. Protein product: CASSSPAADRGLNEQFF.